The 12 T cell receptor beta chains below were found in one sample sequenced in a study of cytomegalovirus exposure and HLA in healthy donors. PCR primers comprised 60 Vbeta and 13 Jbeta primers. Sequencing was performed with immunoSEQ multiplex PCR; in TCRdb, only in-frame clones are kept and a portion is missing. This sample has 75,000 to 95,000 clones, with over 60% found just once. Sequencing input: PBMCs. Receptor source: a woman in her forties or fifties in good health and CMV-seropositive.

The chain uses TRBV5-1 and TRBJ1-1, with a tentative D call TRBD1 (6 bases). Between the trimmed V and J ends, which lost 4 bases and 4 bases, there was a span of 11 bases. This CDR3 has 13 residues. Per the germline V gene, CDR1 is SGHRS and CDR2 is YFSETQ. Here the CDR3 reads CASSADRPTEAFF. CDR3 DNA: TGCGCCAGCAGCGCCGACAGGCCCACTGAAGCTTTCTTT.

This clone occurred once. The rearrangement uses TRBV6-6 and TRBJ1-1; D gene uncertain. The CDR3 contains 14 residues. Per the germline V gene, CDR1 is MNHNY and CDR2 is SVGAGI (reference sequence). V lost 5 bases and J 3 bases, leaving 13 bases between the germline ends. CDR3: CASSPGSPYTEAFF. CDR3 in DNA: TGTGCCAGCAGTCCCGGGTCTCCATACACTGAAGCTTTCTTT.

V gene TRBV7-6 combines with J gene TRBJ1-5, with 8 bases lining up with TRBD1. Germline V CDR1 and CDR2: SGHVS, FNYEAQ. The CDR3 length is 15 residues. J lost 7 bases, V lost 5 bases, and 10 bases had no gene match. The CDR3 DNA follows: TGTGCCAGCAGCCCAGCGGGCAGGGGGCGGCAGCCCCAGCATTTT. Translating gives CASSPAGRGRQPQHF. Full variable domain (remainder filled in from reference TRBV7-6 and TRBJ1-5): GAGVSQSPRYKVTKRGQDVALRCDPISGHVSLYWYRQALGQGPEFLTYFNYEAQQDKSGLPNDRFSAERPEGSISTLTIQRTEQRDSAMYRCASSPAGRGRQPQHFGDGTRLSIL.

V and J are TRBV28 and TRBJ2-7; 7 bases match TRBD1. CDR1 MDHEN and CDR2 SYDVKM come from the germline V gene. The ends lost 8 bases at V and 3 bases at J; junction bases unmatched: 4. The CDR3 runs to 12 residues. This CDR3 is CASRDSYYEQYF. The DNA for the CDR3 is TGTGCCAGCCGGGACAGTTACTACGAGCAGTACTTC.

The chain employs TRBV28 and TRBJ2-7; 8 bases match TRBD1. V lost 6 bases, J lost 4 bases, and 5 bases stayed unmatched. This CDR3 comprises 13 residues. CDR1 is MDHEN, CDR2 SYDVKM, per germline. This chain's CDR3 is CASSQRTGYEQYF. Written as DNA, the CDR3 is TGTGCCAGCAGCCAGAGGACAGGGTACGAGCAGTACTTC.

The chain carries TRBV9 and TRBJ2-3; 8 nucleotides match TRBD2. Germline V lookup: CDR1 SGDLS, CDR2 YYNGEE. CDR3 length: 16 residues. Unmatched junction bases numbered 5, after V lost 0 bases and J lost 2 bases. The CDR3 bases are TGTGCCAGCAGCGTAGGCGTAGCGGGGACCACAGATACGCAGTATTTT. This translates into CASSVGVAGTTDTQYF.

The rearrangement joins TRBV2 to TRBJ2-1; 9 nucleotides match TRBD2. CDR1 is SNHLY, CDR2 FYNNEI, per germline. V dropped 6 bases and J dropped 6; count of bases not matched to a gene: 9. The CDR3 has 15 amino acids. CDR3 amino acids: CASRASGGFLNEQFF. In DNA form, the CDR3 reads TGTGCCAGCAGGGCAAGCGGGGGGTTCCTCAATGAGCAGTTCTTC.

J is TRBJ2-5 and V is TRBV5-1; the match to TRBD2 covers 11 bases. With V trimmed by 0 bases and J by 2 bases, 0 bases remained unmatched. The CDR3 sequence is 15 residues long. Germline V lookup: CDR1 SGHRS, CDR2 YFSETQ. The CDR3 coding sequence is TGCGCCAGCAGCTTGGGACTAGCGGGACAAGAGACCCAGTACTTC. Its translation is CASSLGLAGQETQYF.

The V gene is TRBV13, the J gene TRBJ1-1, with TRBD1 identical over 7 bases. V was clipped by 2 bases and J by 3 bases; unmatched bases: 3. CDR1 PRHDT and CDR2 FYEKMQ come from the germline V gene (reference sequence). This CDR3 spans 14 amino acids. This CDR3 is CASSLMGQHTEAFF. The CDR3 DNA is TGTGCCAGCAGCTTAATGGGACAGCACACTGAAGCTTTCTTT.

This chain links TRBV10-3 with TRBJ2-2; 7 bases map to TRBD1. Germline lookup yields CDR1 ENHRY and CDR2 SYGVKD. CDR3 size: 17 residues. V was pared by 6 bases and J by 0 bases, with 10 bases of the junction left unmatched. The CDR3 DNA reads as TGTGCCATCAGCGGATTCGACAGGGTGGCGAACACCGGGGAGCTGTTTTTT. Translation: CAISGFDRVANTGELFF.

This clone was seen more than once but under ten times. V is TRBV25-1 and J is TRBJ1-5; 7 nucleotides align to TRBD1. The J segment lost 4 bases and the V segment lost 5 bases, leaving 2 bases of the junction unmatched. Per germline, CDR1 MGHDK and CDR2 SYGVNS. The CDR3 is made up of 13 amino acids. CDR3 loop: CASSRDRNQPQHF. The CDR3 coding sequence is TGTGCCAGCAGTCGGGACAGAAATCAGCCCCAGCATTTT.

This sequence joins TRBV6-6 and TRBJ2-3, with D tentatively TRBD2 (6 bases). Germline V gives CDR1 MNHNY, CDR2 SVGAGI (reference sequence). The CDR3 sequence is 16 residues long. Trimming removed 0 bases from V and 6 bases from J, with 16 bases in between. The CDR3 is CASSYSTSAAKDTQYF. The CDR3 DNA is TGTGCCAGCAGTTACTCGACTAGTGCGGCGAAGGATACGCAGTATTTT.